This T cell receptor beta chain was captured in a study of sequential checkpoint blockade in melanoma. Stated treatment: randomized to nivolumab then ipilimumab (arm A) or the reverse (arm B). In the case of this clone: Antigen specificity is unknown. The same CDR3 also results from other DNA sequences found in this sample.

TCRdb's copy holds only in-frame clones and misses some; the assay was immunoSEQ multiplex PCR. This table holds a few thousand clones, almost 35% found once. Study findings and constraints: In arm A, pretreatment tumor clonality was associated with response.

The clonotype was recovered from a human donor with melanoma. The specimen comprised tumor tissue (inferred from file names), sampled from a patient given nivolumab and ipilimumab in sequence.

The CDR3 coding sequence is TGCGCCAGCAGCTCGGTGGGAGGGCGGAACACTGAAGCTTTCTTT. Protein product: CASSSVGGRNTEAFF. This rearrangement joins TRBV5-1 to TRBJ1-1; D ambiguous. The CDR3 extends over 15 amino acids. Germline values: CDR1 SGHRS, CDR2 YFSETQ. Trimming took off 3 bases at V and 1 base at J, with 13 bases between the two ends. The complete variable domain, with remaining parts taken from reference TRBV5-1 and TRBJ1-1, reads KAGVTQTPRYLIKTRGQQVTLSCSPISGHRSVSWYQQTPGQGLQFLFEYFSETQRNKGNFPGRFSGRQFSNSRSEMNVSTLELGDSALYLCASSSVGGRNTEAFFGQGTRLTVV.